A selection of T cell receptor beta chains follows, all from one sample in a study of cytomegalovirus exposure and HLA in healthy donors. The data were produced by immunoSEQ multiplex PCR, yet TCRdb's version contains in-frame clones alone and is incomplete. Found here are fewer than 300,000 clones, more than 75% of them singletons; the top ten hold around 0.92%. Material for sequencing was PBMCs. These receptors came from a woman between 18 and 29 years old in good health and CMV-seronegative. The CDR3 runs from the conserved cysteine through the conserved F or W. Each record gives: V gene, J gene, clone size, CDR3 protein. Clone size is stated in some rows and not others, as once, few, many or a class when expanded.

>TRBV10-2|TRBJ1-5|-
CASSVTGTGNQPQHF
>TRBV9|TRBJ1-2|many
CASSVRVTGNYGYTF
>TRBV28|TRBJ1-5|few
CASSLSFWGQLMSNQPQHF
>TRBV6-6|TRBJ1-5|-
CASSPSDSSNQPQHF
>TRBV6-5|TRBJ2-3|-
CASRSDRVGADTQYF
>TRBV6-1|TRBJ2-2|-
CASTVRWTGELFF
>TRBV5-1|TRBJ2-3|-
CASSAQQGVDTQYF
>TRBV2|TRBJ1-4|-
CASSEQGAIEKLFF
>TRBV7-8|TRBJ2-1|-
CASSLASRRASGRRGGQFF
>TRBV7-6|TRBJ1-2|-
CASSLDRGQRGYTF
>TRBV10-1|TRBJ2-1|-
CASSALAGAFSDEQFF
>TRBV18|TRBJ2-7|-
CASSPGQSSYEQYF
>TRBV7-2|TRBJ2-7|-
CASSLATRNEQYF
>TRBV10-3|TRBJ2-7|few
CAISDLLAGASYEQYF